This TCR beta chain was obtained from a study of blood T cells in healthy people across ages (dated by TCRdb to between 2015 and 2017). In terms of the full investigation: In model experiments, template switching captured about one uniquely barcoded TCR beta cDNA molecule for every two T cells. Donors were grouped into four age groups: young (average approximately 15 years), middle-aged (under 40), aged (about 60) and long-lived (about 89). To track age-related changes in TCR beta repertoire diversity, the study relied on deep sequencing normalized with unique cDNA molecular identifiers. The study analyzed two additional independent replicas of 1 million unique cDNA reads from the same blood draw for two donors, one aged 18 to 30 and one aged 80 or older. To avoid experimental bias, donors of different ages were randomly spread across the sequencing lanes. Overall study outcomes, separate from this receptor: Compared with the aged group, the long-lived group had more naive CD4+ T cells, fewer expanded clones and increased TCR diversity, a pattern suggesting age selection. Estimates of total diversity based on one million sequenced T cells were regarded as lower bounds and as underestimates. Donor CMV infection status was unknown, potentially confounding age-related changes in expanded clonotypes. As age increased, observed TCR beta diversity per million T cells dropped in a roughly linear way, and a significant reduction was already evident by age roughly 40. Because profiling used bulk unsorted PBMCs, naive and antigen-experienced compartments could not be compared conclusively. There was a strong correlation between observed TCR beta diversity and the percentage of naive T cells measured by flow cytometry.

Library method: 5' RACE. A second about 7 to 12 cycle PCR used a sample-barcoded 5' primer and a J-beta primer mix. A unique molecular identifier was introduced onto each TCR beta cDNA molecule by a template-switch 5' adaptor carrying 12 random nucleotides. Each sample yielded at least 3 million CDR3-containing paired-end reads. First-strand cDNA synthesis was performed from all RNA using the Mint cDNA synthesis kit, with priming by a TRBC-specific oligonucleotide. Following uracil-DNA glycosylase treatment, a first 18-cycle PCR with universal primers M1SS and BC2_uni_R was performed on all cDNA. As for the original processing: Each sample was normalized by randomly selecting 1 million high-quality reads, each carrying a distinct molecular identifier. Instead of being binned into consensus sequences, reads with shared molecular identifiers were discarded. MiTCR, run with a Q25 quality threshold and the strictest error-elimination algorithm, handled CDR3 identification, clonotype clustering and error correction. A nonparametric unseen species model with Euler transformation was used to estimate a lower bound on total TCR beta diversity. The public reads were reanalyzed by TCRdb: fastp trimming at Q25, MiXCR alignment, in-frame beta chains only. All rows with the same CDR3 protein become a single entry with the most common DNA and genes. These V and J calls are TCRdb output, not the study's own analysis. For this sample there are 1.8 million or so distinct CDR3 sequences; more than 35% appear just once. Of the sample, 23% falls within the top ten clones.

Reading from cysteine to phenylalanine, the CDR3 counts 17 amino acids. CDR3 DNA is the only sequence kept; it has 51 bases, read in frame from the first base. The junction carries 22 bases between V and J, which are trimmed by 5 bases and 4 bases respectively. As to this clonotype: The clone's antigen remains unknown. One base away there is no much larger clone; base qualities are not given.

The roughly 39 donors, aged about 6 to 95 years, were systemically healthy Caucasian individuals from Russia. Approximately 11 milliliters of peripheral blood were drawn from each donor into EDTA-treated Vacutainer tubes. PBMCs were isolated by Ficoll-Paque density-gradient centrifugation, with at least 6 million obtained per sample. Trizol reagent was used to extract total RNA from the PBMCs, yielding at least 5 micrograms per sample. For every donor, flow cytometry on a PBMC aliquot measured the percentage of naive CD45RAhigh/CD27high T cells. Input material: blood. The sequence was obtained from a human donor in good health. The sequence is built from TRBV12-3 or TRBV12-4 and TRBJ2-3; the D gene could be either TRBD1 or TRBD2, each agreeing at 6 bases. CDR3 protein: CASSPILPGAMADTQYF. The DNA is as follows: TGTGCCAGCAGTCCAATTTTACCGGGGGCGATGGCAGATACGCAGTATTTT.